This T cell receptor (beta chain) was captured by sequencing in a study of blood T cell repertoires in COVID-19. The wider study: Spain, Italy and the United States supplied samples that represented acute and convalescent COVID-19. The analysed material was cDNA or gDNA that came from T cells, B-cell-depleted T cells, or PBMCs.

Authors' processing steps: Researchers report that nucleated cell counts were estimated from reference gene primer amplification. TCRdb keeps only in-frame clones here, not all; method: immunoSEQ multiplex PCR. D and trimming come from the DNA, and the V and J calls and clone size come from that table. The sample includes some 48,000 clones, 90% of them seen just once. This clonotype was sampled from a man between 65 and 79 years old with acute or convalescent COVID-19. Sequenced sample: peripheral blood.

The CDR3, as DNA: TGCAGCGCCTTAGGGGGGGGTCAGCGTGGCTACACCTTC. Amino acids: CSALGGGQRGYTF. This chain joins TRBV29-1 and TRBJ1-2, with D possibly being TRBD1 (6 bases). V lost 7 bases to trimming and J lost 7 bases, with 19 bases between them. Germline lookup yields CDR1 SQVTM and CDR2 ANQGSEA. This CDR3 is 13 amino acids long. The full variable domain, rest sourced from reference TRBV29-1 and TRBJ1-2, is SAVISQKPSRDICQRGTSLTIQCQVDSQVTMMFWYRQQPGQSLTLIATANQGSEATYESGFVIDKFPISRPNLTFSTLTVSNMSPEDSSIYLCSALGGGQRGYTFGSGTRLTVV.